This T cell receptor (beta chain) originates from a study of cytomegalovirus exposure and HLA in healthy donors. Some clones are missing from TCRdb's copy, which holds only in-frame ones; the method was immunoSEQ multiplex PCR. Of approximately 59,000 clones listed, 90% to 95% are singletons. Study-level results: Usually a TCR sequence was rare, but some public TCRs were found in many donors.

The CDR3 runs to 14 residues. V lost 5 bases to trimming and J lost 4 bases, with 14 bases between them. Germline assignment: CDR1 MGHDK and CDR2 SYGVNS. Concerning this clone itself: What it binds is not known.

The rearrangement joins TRBV25-1 to TRBJ2-5, with TRBD2 as a possible D gene (7 bases). The sample comprised PBMCs. The receptor's source is a young woman in good health and CMV-seropositive. CDR3 nucleotides: TGTGCCAGCAGTCTCCGGGGGGCTAGAGAGACCCAGTACTTC. It is translated as CASSLRGARETQYF.